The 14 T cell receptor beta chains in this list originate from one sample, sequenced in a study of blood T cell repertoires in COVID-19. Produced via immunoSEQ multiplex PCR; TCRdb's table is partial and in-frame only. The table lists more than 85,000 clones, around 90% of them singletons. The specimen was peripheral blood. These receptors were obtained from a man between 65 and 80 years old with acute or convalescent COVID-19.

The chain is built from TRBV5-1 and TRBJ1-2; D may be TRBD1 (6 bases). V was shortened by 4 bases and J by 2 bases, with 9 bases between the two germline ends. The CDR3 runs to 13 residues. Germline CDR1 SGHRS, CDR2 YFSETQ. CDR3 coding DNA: TGCGCCAGCAGCCCAGGACAGAACTATGGCTACACCTTC. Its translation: CASSPGQNYGYTF.

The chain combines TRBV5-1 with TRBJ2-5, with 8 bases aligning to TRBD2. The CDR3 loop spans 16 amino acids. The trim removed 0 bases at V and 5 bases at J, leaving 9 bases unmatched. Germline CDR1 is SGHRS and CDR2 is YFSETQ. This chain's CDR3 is CASSLELAAPRETQYF. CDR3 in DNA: TGCGCCAGCAGCTTGGAACTAGCGGCCCCTCGGGAGACCCAGTACTTC.

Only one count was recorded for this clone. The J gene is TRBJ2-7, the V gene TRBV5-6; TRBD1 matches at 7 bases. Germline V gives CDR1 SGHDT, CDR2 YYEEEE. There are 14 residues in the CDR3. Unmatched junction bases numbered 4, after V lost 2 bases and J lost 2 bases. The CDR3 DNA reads TGTGCCAGCAGCTTTGGACAGGCGACCTACGAGCAGTACTTC. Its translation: CASSFGQATYEQYF.

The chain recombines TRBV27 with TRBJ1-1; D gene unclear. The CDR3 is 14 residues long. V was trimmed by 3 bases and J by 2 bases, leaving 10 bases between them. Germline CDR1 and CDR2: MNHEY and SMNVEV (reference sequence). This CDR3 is CASSFYGVNTEAFF. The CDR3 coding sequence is TGTGCCAGCAGTTTTTACGGTGTTAACACTGAAGCTTTCTTT.

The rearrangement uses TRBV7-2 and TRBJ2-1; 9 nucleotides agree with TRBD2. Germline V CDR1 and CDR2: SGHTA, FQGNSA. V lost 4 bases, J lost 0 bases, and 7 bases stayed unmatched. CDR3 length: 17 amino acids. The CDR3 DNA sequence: TGTGCCAGCAGCTCTCGGACTAGCGTAAGCTCCTACAATGAGCAGTTCTTC. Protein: CASSSRTSVSSYNEQFF.

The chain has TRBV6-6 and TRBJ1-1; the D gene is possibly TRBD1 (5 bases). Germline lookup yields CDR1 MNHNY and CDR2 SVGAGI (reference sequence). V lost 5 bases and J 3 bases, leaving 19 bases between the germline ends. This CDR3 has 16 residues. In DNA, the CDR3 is TGTGCCAGCAGTACCCCTGGTTACGGGGGTGACACTGAAGCTTTCTTT. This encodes CASSTPGYGGDTEAFF.

The CDR3 sequence is CASSFRDMYEKLFF. In nucleotides, the CDR3 is TGCGCCAGCAGCTTCCGGGACATGTATGAAAAACTGTTTTTT. The V call is TRBV5-1, the J call TRBJ1-4; D may be TRBD1 (6 bases). Trimming cost V 2 bases and J 6 bases, with 11 bases left between them. Germline V gives CDR1 SGHRS, CDR2 YFSETQ. The CDR3 is 14 amino acids. The full variable domain, rest sourced from reference TRBV5-1 and TRBJ1-4, is KAGVTQTPRYLIKTRGQQVTLSCSPISGHRSVSWYQQTPGQGLQFLFEYFSETQRNKGNFPGRFSGRQFSNSRSEMNVSTLELGDSALYLCASSFRDMYEKLFFGSGTQLSVL.

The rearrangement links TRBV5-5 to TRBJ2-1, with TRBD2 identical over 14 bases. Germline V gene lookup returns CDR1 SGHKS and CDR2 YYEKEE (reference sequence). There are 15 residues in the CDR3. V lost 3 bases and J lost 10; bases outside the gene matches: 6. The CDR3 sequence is CASSWGLAGVGEQFF. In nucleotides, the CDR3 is TGTGCCAGCAGCTGGGGACTAGCGGGAGTTGGGGAGCAGTTCTTC.

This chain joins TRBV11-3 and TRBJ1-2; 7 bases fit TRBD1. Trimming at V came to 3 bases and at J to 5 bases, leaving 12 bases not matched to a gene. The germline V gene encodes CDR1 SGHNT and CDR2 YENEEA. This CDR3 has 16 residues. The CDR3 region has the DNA TGTGCCAGCAGCTTGAGACGGGCGGACAGGAGATATGGCTACACCTTC. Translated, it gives CASSLRRADRRYGYTF.

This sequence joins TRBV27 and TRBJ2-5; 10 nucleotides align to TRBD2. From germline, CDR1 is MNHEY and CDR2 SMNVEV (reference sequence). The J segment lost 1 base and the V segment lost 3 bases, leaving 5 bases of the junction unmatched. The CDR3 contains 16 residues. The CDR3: CASSFYSGRGQETQYF. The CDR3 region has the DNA TGTGCCAGCAGTTTTTACAGCGGGAGGGGCCAAGAGACCCAGTACTTC.

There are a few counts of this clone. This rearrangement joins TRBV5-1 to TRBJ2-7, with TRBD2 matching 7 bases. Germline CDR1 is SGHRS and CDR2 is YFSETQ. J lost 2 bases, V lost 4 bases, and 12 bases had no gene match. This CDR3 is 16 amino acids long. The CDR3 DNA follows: TGCGCCAGCAGCACTGCGACCCGGACTAGGGCCTACGAGCAGTACTTC. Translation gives CASSTATRTRAYEQYF.

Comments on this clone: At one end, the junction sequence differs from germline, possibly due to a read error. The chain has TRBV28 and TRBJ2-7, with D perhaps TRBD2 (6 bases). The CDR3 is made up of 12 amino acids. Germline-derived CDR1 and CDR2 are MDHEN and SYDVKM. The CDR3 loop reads CASSLSRLAAHF. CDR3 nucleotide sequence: TGTGCCAGCAGTTTATCACGGTTAGCGGCACACTTC.

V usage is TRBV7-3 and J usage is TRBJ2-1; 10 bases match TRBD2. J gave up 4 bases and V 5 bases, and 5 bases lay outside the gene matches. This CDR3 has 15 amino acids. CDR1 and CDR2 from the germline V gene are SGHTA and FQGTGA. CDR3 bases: TGTGCCAGCAGCGTACTAGCGGGGCCGTACAATGAGCAGTTCTTC. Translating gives CASSVLAGPYNEQFF.

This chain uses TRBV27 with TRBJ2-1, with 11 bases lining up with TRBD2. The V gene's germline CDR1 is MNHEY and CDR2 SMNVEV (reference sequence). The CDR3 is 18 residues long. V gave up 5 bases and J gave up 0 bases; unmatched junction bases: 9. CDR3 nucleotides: TGTGCCAGCAGTGGTCCTAGCGGGGGGCTTAGCTCCTACAATGAGCAGTTCTTC. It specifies CASSGPSGGLSSYNEQFF.